This T cell receptor beta chain was identified in a study of T cell clusters in autoimmune cytopenias (dated by TCRdb to about 2019). In the study overall: Of the 43 healthy donor controls, 22 were female, and the group had a mean age of 56 years and a median age of about 60 years. The study was designed to test whether a disease-specific immune repertoire signature usable as a blood-based biomarker is carried by autoimmune cytopenia patients. For primary cytopenia the controls were about two dozen age-matched healthy donors, whereas for secondary cytopenia the controls were about 15 age-matched CLL patients. TRB and IGH repertoires from peripheral blood were sequenced in autoimmune cytopenia patients at active disease and during treatment follow-up, with healthy, CLL and autoimmune hepatitis controls included alongside. The comparison group for autoimmune hepatitis repertoires was about 20 healthy donors matched for age and sex. Per sample, TRB sequencing gave a median depth of about 49,000 reads and a median of around 2,400 distinct TRB clonotypes.

The CDR3 has 16 amino acids, counting the end cysteine and phenylalanine. No DNA sequence was recorded. Sequences MDHEN (CDR1) and SYDVKM (CDR2) are obtained from the germline V gene. Multiplex PCR with a touch-down protocol amplified TRB rearrangements, with the TRB-A and TRB-B primer pools combined in a single tube. Illumina adapters and sample indices were added to the amplicons through two consecutive PCR reactions performed with Phusion HS II polymerase. After gel purification with the NucleoSpin Gel and PCR Clean-up kit, the amplicons were quantified by Qubit and checked for quality on an Agilent 2100 Bioanalyzer. Libraries were sequenced on an Illumina MiSeq using 600-cycle, single-indexed, paired-end runs. Per the authors' processing: TRB reads were aligned and assembled with MiXCR version 2.1.12 using the default MiXCR reference library. A clone was defined by each unique CDR3 nucleotide sequence, and the analysis included only productive sequences with two or more reads. Repertoire diversity was assessed with alpha-parameterized diversity profiles (alpha 0 to 5), including the Shannon (alpha 1) and Simpson (alpha 2) indices, which were computed with an R script. Combinatorial TRB VJ usage was computed with the tcR package and compared between cohorts by principal component analysis with ade4. GLIPH clustering of TCRbeta CDR3s was carried out on cohort pairs matched by age and read depth, and cluster frequencies were compared by Wilcoxon test. TCRdb reprocessed the reads and provides one entry for every CDR3 protein sequence; no DNA is given. The V and J calls, along with clone size, are taken from TCRdb and not from the paper's own processing. The sample table includes around 9,800 distinct CDR3 sequences. Clones ranked in the top ten supply around 4.4% of the sample.

The full study reports these points: The cluster-lack signature was not seen for secondary cytopenia versus CLL, apparently masked by the dominant lymphoma-associated repertoire. The T cell clusters were defined in silico only, and their functional role remained to be validated experimentally. Healthy donors had almost three times as many exclusive TRB clusters as active autoimmune hepatitis patients, a finding consistent with an autoimmunity-wide signature. The TRB repertoire shifts, including less even repertoires in secondary cytopenia and CLL, mostly reflected lymphoma bias and not autoimmunity. GLIPH results suggested that primary autoimmune cytopenia patients were missing physiological T cell clusters, with 50 or so clusters found only in healthy donors compared with approximately 16 found only in patients.

Per sample, approximately 230 ng of peripheral blood genomic DNA, 35,000 to 40,000 genome equivalents, was used for TRB amplification. With respect to this clonotype: The specificity of this receptor is unknown.

This sample also belongs to another study, concerning T cell repertoires in aging, cancer and after chemotherapy. As described in the second report: Donors were distributed across six age groups ranging from 30 or younger to 70 or older, with at least three individuals included per group. Healthy donor control TCR repertoires were recorded over several months to years and showed clear clonal overlap across re-sampling. In total, the full dataset held 7.5 million to 9.5 million TCR reads. Compared with age-matched healthy donors, untreated patients with either hematological or solid cancers had significantly lower TCR diversity in the blood along with higher clonality. Declining TCR diversity with age in healthy donors was mainly explained by loss of richness; in cancer patients, loss of evenness also contributed. Median generation probability increased over the chemotherapy interval in both cancer cohorts, suggesting repertoire reconstitution through rebound thymic output. According to the authors, the repertoire data do not permit conclusions about immunological memory after chemotherapy. The study profiled peripheral blood TCR beta repertoires from healthy donors and cancer patients to examine immunoaging and T cell reconstitution after chemotherapy. The cohort comprised 200 to 250 cancer patients, 85 to 94 with hematological and fewer than 140 with solid cancers, plus 95 healthy donors as a reference group. TRB sequences were processed with MiXCR versions 2.12 and 3.0.5. Shannon diversity, evenness, clonality (one minus evenness), and alpha-parameterized diversity profiles from alpha 0 to 5 were included as repertoire metrics. The IGoR algorithm was used to compute generation probabilities of clones in paired pre- and post-chemotherapy samples.

The receptor was derived from a human donor in good health. Material for sequencing was peripheral blood. Here the chain combines TRBV28 and TRBJ1-5; TCRdb's assignment of TRBD1 cannot be checked, as there is no DNA. The CDR3 region has the sequence CASLEGGSEGNQPQHF.